This entry is about one T cell receptor beta chain. Only in-frame clones appear in the TCRdb table, and some are missing; sequencing was by immunoSEQ multiplex PCR. This repertoire shows about 160,000 clones, 85% found once; its top ten account for under 4%. This CDR3 has 13 residues. The J segment lost 5 bases and the V segment lost 6 bases, leaving 3 bases of the junction unmatched. Germline-derived CDR1 and CDR2 are KGHSH and LQKENI. The source of the sample is a study of blood T cell repertoires in COVID-19. The rearrangement joins TRBV18 to TRBJ2-1, with 8 bases lining up with TRBD2. The sample consisted of peripheral blood. The TCR comes from a human donor with acute or convalescent COVID-19. The donor label of this sample is uncertain. CDR3 sequence: CASSQGLDNEQFF. The DNA of the CDR3 is TGTGCCAGCTCGCAGGGACTAGACAATGAGCAGTTCTTC.